The present entry profiles one TCR beta chain with its context. Which antigen it targets is not known. No much larger clone is present one base from it, and per-base qualities are unavailable. The immunoSEQ Assay, a bias-controlled multiplex PCR, was used to amplify TCRbeta CDR3 regions from genomic DNA. Processing in the source paper ran as follows. The number of nucleated cells in each sample was estimated from the amplification of reference gene primers within the assay. To quantify the absolute abundance of each unique TCRbeta CDR3 rearrangement, sequence reads were collapsed and filtered. For each sample, productive Simpson clonality was calculated by taking the square root of Simpson's diversity index across productive rearrangements. As stored in TCRdb, this immuneACCESS dataset retains in-frame rearrangements with V and J assigned. A fraction of the clones does not appear; measured against another copy, unresolved V genes explain less than half of the discrepancy, and the remainder lacks a known reason. The V and J calls and the clone size are those of that table, but D and trimming were determined from the DNA. The sample data list hundreds of thousands of clones, and under 95% of these were observed just once. The ten largest account for more than 3% of the sample.

This specimen belongs to a study of blood T cell repertoires in COVID-19 (TCRdb year 2020). General notes on the study: Collaborator samples came from the United States, Italy and Spain and covered acute and convalescent phases of COVID-19. Nearly every sample came with metadata listing a de-identified subject ID, COVID-19 status, age in years and sex. The repertoires were made available in a free public database intended to serve as a resource for research on the immune response to SARS-CoV-2. Subjects who had been exposed to COVID-19, were actively infected with it, or had recovered from it provided the deeply sampled blood TCRbeta repertoires that made up the dataset. The samples were drawn from the first 160 participants of the ongoing ImmuneRACE study and from some 1,300 subjects provided by 6 global collaborators. The material from the prospective study consisted of cDNA or gDNA derived from T cells, B-cell-depleted T cells, or PBMCs. Where available, HLA class I and class II types were taken from metadata supplied by the sample provider and were not determined by assay-based typing.

The study at large found these results: The quantity of clinical and demographic metadata differed by source and by participant and was supplied without curation.

Samples from volunteer blood donors who had recovered from COVID-19 were contributed by a second Seattle source. Each collaborating institution followed its own protocols to collect whole blood in K2EDTA tubes. For TCRbeta analysis, collaborators shipped samples as frozen whole blood, isolated PBMCs, or DNA extracted from either of those sample types. The clonotype was recovered from a woman aged 18-29 years who had recovered from COVID-19. The sample comprised peripheral blood.

The CDR3 protein: CASSPPGPNQPQHF. The DNA sequence follows: TGTGCCAGCAGCCCCCCCGGTCCCAATCAGCCCCAGCATTTT. This sequence uses TRBV7-9 and TRBJ1-5; the D gene cannot be resolved reliably. CDR3 length: 14 amino acids, cysteine to phenylalanine. Kept here is only the CDR3 DNA, which spans 42 bases and is read in frame from base 1. V and J lose 5 bases and 3 bases, and a span of 11 bases separates them. The germline V gene (reference sequence) yields SEHNR for CDR1 and FQNEAQ for CDR2.